Listed below are T cell receptor beta chains from one sample, sequenced in a study of PD-1 blockade in classical Hodgkin lymphoma. Profiled with immunoSEQ multiplex PCR; TCRdb holds only in-frame clones, not every one. The repertoire holds some 65,000 clones, with 71% as singletons. Sequencing was performed on peripheral blood mononuclear cells (PBMCs), taken before the second cycle of nivolumab. Source of these receptors: a human donor with classical Hodgkin lymphoma. The CDR3 runs from the conserved cysteine through the conserved F or W. D genes are given only for firm matches. Part of the rows lack a size; the others show once, few, many or a class for expanded clones.

size,J,D,V,DNA,CDR3
NA,TRBJ2-1,NA,TRBV6-1,TGTGCCAGCAGTGAAGCGTTGCGGGGTAGGGAGTTCTTC,CASSEALRGREFF
NA,TRBJ2-1,NA,TRBV5-5,TGTGCCAGCAGGTTTCACAATGAGCAGTTCTTC,CASRFHNEQFF
NA,TRBJ2-7,TRBD2,TRBV25-1,TGTGCCAGCACAGGGACCACTAGCGGAATTAGAGCATACGAGCAGTACTTC,CASTGTTSGIRAYEQYF
NA,TRBJ2-7,NA,TRBV10-2,TGCGCCAGCGGGGGCCTTTACTCCTACGAGCAGTACTTC,CASGGLYSYEQYF
once,TRBJ2-2,NA,TRBV9,TGTGCCAGCAGCGTAGGGGGGAGCGGGGAGCTGTTTTTT,CASSVGGSGELFF
NA,TRBJ1-2,NA,TRBV19,TGTGCCAGCAGGGATCTAATAGGCTACACCTTC,CASRDLIGYTF
NA,TRBJ2-1,NA,TRBV28,TGTGCCAGCAGTGGGGGGTCGGCCACATATTACAATGAGCAGTTCTTC,CASSGGSATYYNEQFF
NA,TRBJ2-2,NA,TRBV11-2,TGTGCCAGCAGCTTTCAGGGGAGGTCCGGGGAGCTGTTTTTT,CASSFQGRSGELFF
NA,TRBJ2-3,TRBD2,TRBV7-9,TGTGCCAGCAGCTCCATAGCGGGAATCACAGATACGCAGTATTTT,CASSSIAGITDTQYF
NA,TRBJ1-3,NA,TRBV2,TGTGCCAGCAGTGGGGTCTCTGGAAACACCATATATTTT,CASSGVSGNTIYF
many,TRBJ2-2,NA,TRBV11-2,TGTGCCAGCAGCTTAGTCACAGGCCTCTCCACCGGGGAGCTGTTTTTT,CASSLVTGLSTGELFF
NA,TRBJ1-5,TRBD1,TRBV19,TGTGCCAGTAGTATAGGGGCAGGGGGTCACCAGCCCCAGCATTTT,CASSIGAGGHQPQHF
NA,TRBJ2-1,TRBD2,TRBV2,TGTGCCAGCAGTGAGGACCCCCTCAGACTAGCGGCCAATGAGCAGTTCTTC,CASSEDPLRLAANEQFF
few,TRBJ2-7,NA,TRBV5-1,TGCGCCAGCAGCTTGAATGGTCCGTACTCCTACGAGCAGTACTTC,CASSLNGPYSYEQYF
NA,TRBJ1-1,NA,TRBV6-1,TGTGCCAGCGGGGGTCGCGGAGCTTTCTTT,CASGGRGAFF
NA,TRBJ2-4,NA,TRBV15,TGTGCCACCAGCAGCCCCCCCCCAGGGGCCAAAAACATTCAGTACTTC,CATSSPPPGAKNIQYF
NA,TRBJ2-1,TRBD1,TRBV5-1,TGCGCCAGCAGCTCGACACAGGGGGCCTTTGAGCAGTTCTTC,CASSSTQGAFEQFF
few,TRBJ1-2,NA,TRBV6-5,TGTGCCAGCAGCCCCAGGGGCAGGTTGAGCGGCTACACCTTC,CASSPRGRLSGYTF
once,TRBJ1-2,TRBD1,TRBV18,TGTGCCAGCTCCCGGGACAGGGATTCATATGGCTACACCTTC,CASSRDRDSYGYTF
NA,TRBJ2-7,NA,TRBV30,TGTGCCTGGAGTAACTCAGGCCGGTACGAGCAGTACTTC,CAWSNSGRYEQYF
NA,TRBJ2-7,TRBD2,TRBV5-4,TGTGCCAGCAGCTCCGAGCCTGGGACTAGCGGGAGCTACGAGCAGTACTTC,CASSSEPGTSGSYEQYF
few,TRBJ1-2,TRBD1,TRBV18,TGTGCCAGCTCACCAGGGACAGCTTATGGCTACACCTTC,CASSPGTAYGYTF
NA,TRBJ1-2,TRBD1,TRBV6-1,TGTGCCAGCAGTCATCGACAGGGAGGAGAGTATGGCTACACCTTC,CASSHRQGGEYGYTF
few,TRBJ2-1,NA,TRBV11-3,TGTGCCAGCAGCTTAGCAGGGATCGATGAGCAGTTCTTC,CASSLAGIDEQFF
NA,TRBJ2-1,TRBD2,TRBV28,TGTGCCAGCAGTTCCCAACGACTAGCGGGGGGCAGTAGCTCCTACAATGAGCAGTTCTTC,CASSSQRLAGGSSSYNEQFF
NA,TRBJ1-1,NA,TRBV21-1,TGTGCCAGCAGTCCCTCCCCGGCGCCCGGGACAGGGGGATTGAACACTGAAGCTTTCTTT,CASSPSPAPGTGGLNTEAFF
NA,TRBJ2-1,TRBD1,TRBV7-8,TGTGCCAGCAGCTTAGTCGCGGACAGGGGGCGCAACAATGAGCAGTTCTTC,CASSLVADRGRNNEQFF
NA,TRBJ2-3,TRBD2,TRBV4-1,TGCGCCAGCAGCCAAGTTCCCTCTCTAGCGGGAGGCACAGATACGCAGTATTTT,CASSQVPSLAGGTDTQYF
few,TRBJ1-6,NA,TRBV12-5,TGTGCTAGTGGTTCAGGTCCTGCGCCTTCACCCCTCCACTTT,CASGSGPAPSPLHF
NA,TRBJ1-1,NA,TRBV18,TGTGCCAGCTCAGTGACAGACGAGATGAACACTGAAGCTTTCTTT,CASSVTDEMNTEAFF
NA,TRBJ2-3,NA,TRBV7-3,TGTGCCAGCAGCTCCGGGACCGGGCGTGATACGCAGTATTTT,CASSSGTGRDTQYF
NA,TRBJ2-5,NA,TRBV2,TGTGCCAGCAGTGAAGCGTGGGAGGGGGCCAAAGAGACCCAGTACTTC,CASSEAWEGAKETQYF
NA,TRBJ1-3,NA,TRBV6-1,TGTGCCAGCACACAGGACCGAGGAAACACCATATATTTT,CASTQDRGNTIYF
NA,TRBJ1-1,NA,TRBV27,TGTGCCAGCCTCTTAAAGGGAGGGATTAACACTGAAGCTTTCTTT,CASLLKGGINTEAFF
NA,TRBJ1-6,TRBD1,TRBV6-1,TGTGCCAGCCAGGAAATTGAGACAGGGGGATCACCCCTCCACTTT,CASQEIETGGSPLHF
NA,TRBJ2-1,NA,TRBV28,TGTGCCAGCAGATCATCTAGCGCCGACTCCTACAATGAGCAGTTCTTC,CASRSSSADSYNEQFF
NA,TRBJ1-2,TRBD1,TRBV20-1,TGCAGTGCTAACAGGGGGCGAGGCTACACCTTC,CSANRGRGYTF
NA,TRBJ2-7,NA,TRBV27,TGTGCCAGCAGTCCCCCTTTACCACCCTACGAGCAGTACTTC,CASSPPLPPYEQYF
NA,TRBJ1-2,NA,TRBV6-5,TGTGCCAGCACTCCTACAGGGAGTAGCTATGGCTACACCTTC,CASTPTGSSYGYTF
NA,TRBJ2-7,TRBD1,TRBV30,TGTGCCTGGAGTACCGCGACAGGGACCTACGAGCAGTACTTC,CAWSTATGTYEQYF
NA,TRBJ2-7,TRBD1,TRBV6-1,TGTGCCAGCAGTGAGGGACAGTTCTCCTACGAGCAGTACTTC,CASSEGQFSYEQYF
NA,TRBJ2-7,TRBD1,TRBV5-1,TGCGCCAGCAGCTATACCGGGACAGGGGTAAACGAGCAGTACTTC,CASSYTGTGVNEQYF
NA,TRBJ1-5,NA,TRBV6-6,TGTGCCAGCTCCCGGCAAACCATAAATCAGCCCCAGCATTTT,CASSRQTINQPQHF
NA,TRBJ2-7,NA,TRBV4-1,TGCGCCAGCAGCCAAGGGGGAGGGGGGTCGAAGTCCTACGAGCAGTACTTC,CASSQGGGGSKSYEQYF
NA,TRBJ1-3,TRBD1,TRBV7-9,TGTGCCAGCAGCCTAGGGACAGGCGGTGCGGACACCATATATTTT,CASSLGTGGADTIYF
NA,TRBJ1-1,NA,TRBV2,TGTGCCAGCAGGCTGTACGGGCCACCCGCCCCGGCTTTCTTT,CASRLYGPPAPAFF
NA,TRBJ1-3,NA,TRBV6-5,TGTGCCAGCAGTCCTACAGGGAGCTCTGGAAACACCATATATTTT,CASSPTGSSGNTIYF
NA,TRBJ1-1,NA,TRBV7-9,TGTGCCAGCAGACAGAGGGGCCCGAACACTGAAGCTTTCTTT,CASRQRGPNTEAFF
NA,TRBJ2-7,TRBD1,TRBV11-1,TGTGCCAGCAGCCAACGACAGGGCCGGAACGAGCAGTACTTC,CASSQRQGRNEQYF
NA,TRBJ2-3,TRBD2,TRBV29-1,TGCAGCGTAGGACTAGCGGGGGGCCCTGATACGCAGTATTTT,CSVGLAGGPDTQYF
NA,TRBJ1-1,NA,TRBV10-3,TGTGCCATTCTCACTAGCCTTAACACTGAAGCTTTCTTT,CAILTSLNTEAFF
NA,TRBJ1-2,TRBD1,TRBV5-5,TGTGCCAGCAGCTTGGCCGGGACAGGGGCCTATGGCTACACCTTC,CASSLAGTGAYGYTF
few,TRBJ1-1,NA,TRBV29-1,TGCAGCGTAGCGAGAGTTGTCATGAACACTGAAGCTTTCTTT,CSVARVVMNTEAFF
NA,TRBJ1-1,NA,TRBV20-1,TGCAGTGCTATCGTGGGGAAAGCTTTCTTT,CSAIVGKAFF
NA,TRBJ1-1,NA,TRBV19,TGTGCCAGTCTGGACAGTAGTATTATGAACACTGAAGCTTTCTTT,CASLDSSIMNTEAFF